The clone carrying this T cell receptor beta chain was recorded only once. Its antigen is unknown. The table came from immunoSEQ multiplex PCR; TCRdb's copy has only in-frame clones and leaves some out. The sample lists just under 65,000 clones; nearly 98% were seen once. This sample is part of a study of Tregs in tolerant kidney transplant recipients. CD4+CD25+CD127- Tregs, CD4+CD25- non-Tregs, CD4 and CD8 cells were sorted. Before regulatory T cell sorting, thawed PBMCs rested overnight at 37°C in 150 to 250 IU/ml IL-2. CDR3 size: 12 residues. The V end lost 5 bases, the J end lost 4 bases, and 8 bases lay between the germline ends. CDR1 LNHDA and CDR2 SQIVND come from the germline V gene (reference sequence). Overall study results and limits: In tolerant patients, donor-specific Tregs outgrew total Tregs, suggesting antigen-driven expansion. Biological reproducibility was not directly addressed, but technical replication error appeared minimal.

The specimen comprised Tregs from blood, sampled before the transplant. This receptor was identified in a human donor who received a combined kidney and bone marrow transplant. The rearrangement links TRBV19 to TRBJ1-2; no definite D call. The CDR3 DNA reads as TGTGCCAGTAGTCCTAGTTTCTATGGCTACACCTTC. Its protein product is CASSPSFYGYTF.